The clone carrying this T cell receptor beta chain has a single count. What it binds is not known. The data belong to a study of T cell responses to AZD1222 COVID-19 vaccine. Findings of the study overall: Clonal diversity was possibly underestimated; the donors were predominantly white British and more often female.

Clones were sequenced by immunoSEQ multiplex PCR, and TCRdb holds only the in-frame ones, with some missing. The sample lists about 120,000 clones, less than 95% occurring once. V was pared by 6 bases and J by 4 bases, with 7 bases of the junction left unmatched. Germline values: CDR1 KGHSH, CDR2 LQKENI. The CDR3 is made up of 16 amino acids. Sequencing used peripheral blood, obtained on day 0 of AZD1222 vaccination. This sequence joins TRBV18 and TRBJ2-2; TRBD1 aligns across 11 bases. This clonotype was sampled from an adult in good health. CDR3: CASSYGQGAFTGELFF. CDR3 DNA: TGTGCCAGCTCTTACGGACAGGGGGCTTTCACCGGGGAGCTGTTTTTT.